The next 20 T cell receptor beta chains were all read from a single sample in a study of spatial heterogeneity in lung cancer. TCRdb passed the 5' RACE reads through MiXCR, listing each CDR3 protein once. The sample contains approximately 81,000 distinct CDR3 sequences, over 10% of which appear only once. The time point here: sample taken at primary tumor resection. Unsorted whole RNA of tumor, nontumor lung or frozen PBMC was sequenced. The specimen was PBMCs, collected at surgery. Every receptor here comes from a male donor with early-stage non-small cell lung cancer.

This clonotype was detected once. The chain is built from TRBV5-1 and TRBJ1-6; TRBD1 matches at 9 bases. V gave up 0 bases and J gave up 5 bases; unmatched junction bases: 0. Per germline, CDR1 SGHRS and CDR2 YFSETQ. CDR3 length equals 15 residues. As DNA, the CDR3 is TGCGCCAGCAGCTTGGGGACAGGGGATAATTCACCCCTCCACTTT. Its translation is CASSLGTGDNSPLHF.

V and J are TRBV19 and TRBJ2-2, with D possibly being TRBD1 (5 bases). Germline-derived CDR1 and CDR2 are LNHDA and SQIVND (reference sequence). Between the trimmed V and J ends, which lost 3 bases and 5 bases, there was a span of 10 bases. CDR3 length equals 14 residues. The DNA of the CDR3 is TGTGCCAGTAGTATCCAACAGGTTACCGGGGAGCTGTTTTTT. Its protein is CASSIQQVTGELFF.

This clonotype was seen a handful of times. The chain is built from TRBV29-1 and TRBJ1-1; the match to TRBD1 covers 9 bases. This CDR3 is 13 amino acids long. Germline values: CDR1 SQVTM, CDR2 ANQGSEA. J gave up 4 bases and V 7 bases, and 7 bases lay outside the gene matches. The CDR3, as DNA: TGCAGCGCCGTAGGACAGGGGACCACTGAAGCTTTCTTT. Its translation is CSAVGQGTTEAFF.

This clonotype was detected a few times. The chain carries TRBV11-2 and TRBJ2-7, with 9 bases matching TRBD1. Germline V lookup: CDR1 SGHAT, CDR2 FQNNGV. V shed 5 bases and J 3 bases; nucleotides not matched to a gene: 2. CDR3 length equals 13 residues. The CDR3 reads CASSRTGDYEQYF. The CDR3 DNA sequence: TGTGCCAGCAGCAGGACAGGGGACTACGAGCAGTACTTC.

The chain links TRBV3-1 to TRBJ2-1, with 12 bases matching TRBD1. Looked up from germline, CDR1 is LGHDT and CDR2 is YNNKEL (reference sequence). V trimming: 2 bases; J trimming: 5 bases; junction bases outside the gene matches: 7. The CDR3 covers 17 residues. CDR3 loop: CASSQPLGQGANNEQFF. The CDR3 DNA reads as TGTGCCAGCAGCCAACCTTTGGGACAGGGGGCGAACAATGAGCAGTTCTTC.

This clonotype has more than one count but fewer than ten. The CDR3 coding sequence is TGTGCCAGCAGTCTCCCGGGACCGGGATCAGGCTACACCTTC. Protein: CASSLPGPGSGYTF. The chain is built from TRBV25-1 and TRBJ1-2; D is possibly TRBD1 (5 bases). The V end lost 5 bases, the J end lost 8 bases, and 18 bases lay between the germline ends. CDR3 length equals 14 residues. Germline loops: CDR1 MGHDK, CDR2 SYGVNS.

In this sample, this clonotype turned up many times. The chain recombines TRBV7-2 with TRBJ2-1; 7 nucleotides agree with TRBD2. The trim removed 5 bases at V and 5 bases at J, leaving 12 bases unmatched. This CDR3 spans 16 amino acids. Germline V gene lookup returns CDR1 SGHTA and CDR2 FQGNSA. The CDR3 loop reads CASSESGTGGDNEQFF. The DNA of the CDR3 is TGTGCCAGCAGCGAGAGCGGGACTGGGGGGGACAATGAGCAGTTCTTC.

In its sample, this clonotype was seen a few times. The chain combines TRBV12-3 or TRBV12-4 with TRBJ2-2; no definite D call. This CDR3 comprises 12 residues. Trimming removed 4 bases at V and 1 base at J, with 1 base between. The CDR3 protein is CASSWNTGELFF. The CDR3 DNA reads as TGTGCCAGCAGTTGGAACACCGGGGAGCTGTTTTTT.

This clonotype was counted a few times. The chain has TRBV5-1 and TRBJ2-6; D is unresolved. Germline assignment: CDR1 SGHRS and CDR2 YFSETQ. CDR3 length equals 15 residues. The V end was cut by 4 bases, the J end by 0 bases, with 8 bases between. The CDR3 nucleotides read TGCGCCAGCAGCCCAGGTAGCTCTGGGGCCAACGTCCTGACTTTC. This sequence encodes CASSPGSSGANVLTF.

This clonotype was seen more than once but under ten times. The chain combines TRBV12-3 or TRBV12-4 with TRBJ1-3; D is unclear. This CDR3 is 15 amino acids long. Trimming cost V 5 bases and J 0 bases, with 11 bases left between them. CDR3 amino acids: CASSADWSSGNTIYF. The CDR3 region has the DNA TGTGCCAGCAGTGCCGACTGGAGCTCTGGAAACACCATATATTTT.

This sequence joins TRBV6-1 and TRBJ2-2; no reliable D call. V was clipped by 2 bases and J by 7 bases, with 11 bases between them. The CDR3 consists of 14 residues. Germline lookup yields CDR1 MNHNS and CDR2 SASEGT. CDR3 region: CASSEISWVGELFF. The DNA of the CDR3 is TGTGCCAGCAGTGAAATTAGCTGGGTCGGGGAGCTGTTTTTT.

This clonotype was picked up many times. The chain links TRBV6-1 to TRBJ1-1, with TRBD1 matching over 10 bases. The germline CDR1 and CDR2 sequences are MNHNS and SASEGT. V was clipped by 4 bases and J by 3 bases; unmatched bases: 5. This CDR3 is built from 15 residues. The CDR3 protein is CASSADRGRDTEAFF. The CDR3 DNA reads as TGTGCCAGCAGTGCGGACAGGGGGAGGGACACTGAAGCTTTCTTT.

The chain carries TRBV15 and TRBJ2-3, with TRBD1 matching 8 bases. V lost 3 bases and J lost 5; bases outside the gene matches: 7. Germline V lookup: CDR1 LNHNV, CDR2 YYDKDF (reference sequence). CDR3 size: 15 residues. The CDR3 loop reads CATSRGQAKGDTQYF. The CDR3 DNA follows: TGTGCCACCAGCAGGGGACAGGCGAAAGGAGATACGCAGTATTTT.

This clonotype turned up a few times. The V and J genes are TRBV6-1 and TRBJ1-1; D remains unclear. This CDR3 has 13 amino acids. Germline CDR1 is MNHNS and CDR2 is SASEGT. Trimming pared 4 bases from V and 1 base from J, leaving 7 bases between. This CDR3 reads CASSGVWNTEAFF. DNA for the CDR3: TGTGCCAGCAGTGGAGTATGGAACACTGAAGCTTTCTTT.

This clonotype was detected only a few times. A read error may produce the germline difference seen at one junction end. This chain connects TRBV7-2 to TRBJ2-1; 9 positions agree with TRBD2. CDR1 SGHTA and CDR2 FQGNSA come from the germline V gene. CDR3 length equals 11 residues. The CDR3 region is CASSIRTSVVF. CDR3 sequence (DNA): TGTGCCAGCAGCATTCGGACTAGCGTGGTCTTC. The full variable domain, in which reference TRBV7-2 and TRBJ2-1 provide the parts outside the CDR3, is GAGVSQSPSNKVTEKGKDVELRCDPISGHTALYWYRQSLGQGLEFLIYFQGNSAPDKSGLPSDRFSAERTGGSVSTLTIQRTQQEDSAVYLCASSIRTSVVFGPGTRLTVL.

The chain combines TRBV2 with TRBJ2-1; the D is unclear. CDR3 size: 10 residues. Germline CDR1 and CDR2: SNHLY and FYNNEI. V dropped 6 bases and J dropped 5 bases, with 2 bases sitting between them. CDR3 bases: TGTGCCAGCAGAGACAATGAGCAGTTCTTC. Encoded protein: CASRDNEQFF.

V gene TRBV27 combines with J gene TRBJ2-3; TRBD2 matches 8 bases. The CDR3 consists of 16 residues. Germline trimming cut 3 bases from V and 0 bases from J; bases unmatched to any gene: 5. Germline V gene sequence: CDR1 MNHEY, CDR2 SMNVEV (reference sequence). This chain's CDR3 is CASSFAGTSSTDTQYF. In nucleotides, the CDR3 is TGTGCCAGCAGTTTCGCCGGGACTAGTAGCACAGATACGCAGTATTTT.

In this sample, this clonotype turned up many times. The chain employs TRBV29-1 and TRBJ2-3; the match to TRBD2 covers 8 bases. Germline lookup yields CDR1 SQVTM and CDR2 ANQGSEA. V dropped 7 bases and J dropped 3; count of bases not matched to a gene: 6. This CDR3 comprises 13 residues. The CDR3 DNA reads TGCAGCGAGAAAGCGGGAGCAACAGATACGCAGTATTTT. As protein: CSEKAGATDTQYF.

V usage is TRBV24-1 and J usage is TRBJ2-1, with D tentatively TRBD2 (6 bases). CDR3 length equals 15 residues. Trimming shortened V by 3 bases and J by 7 bases, and 15 bases separated the two germline ends. Germline CDR1 is KGHDR and CDR2 is SFDVKD. The CDR3 DNA is TGTGCCACCAGTGATCCTTCGGGACTTAGGAATGAGCAGTTCTTC. It yields the protein CATSDPSGLRNEQFF.

This clonotype was detected only a few times. This chain connects TRBV25-1 to TRBJ2-1, with D perhaps TRBD1 or TRBD2 (6 bases each). The V gene's germline CDR1 is MGHDK and CDR2 SYGVNS. The CDR3 has 13 residues. The V end lost 1 base, the J end lost 9 bases, and 10 bases lay between the germline ends. CDR3 DNA: TGTGCCAGCAGTGAATTAGGGGGGAGTGAGCAGTTCTTC. It translates to CASSELGGSEQFF.